This T cell receptor beta chain was obtained from a study of blood T cell repertoires in COVID-19. Overall study context: The United States, Italy and Spain supplied acute and convalescent COVID-19 samples. The cDNA or gDNA used as material had been derived from T cells, B-cell-depleted T cells, or PBMCs.

Original methodology: Cell counts per sample came from amplifying reference gene primers. Sequencing was performed with immunoSEQ multiplex PCR; in TCRdb, only in-frame clones are kept and a portion is missing. V, J and clone size derive from that table, while D and trimming were established from the DNA sequence. Of nearly 55,000 clones listed, approximately 90% are singletons. The germline CDR1 and CDR2 sequences are ENHRY and SYGVKD. The CDR3 sequence is 15 residues long. Trimming took 7 bases from V and 4 from J; bases not matched to a gene: 11. The receptor was isolated from a woman aged 55-70 years with active or convalescent COVID-19. The chain recombines TRBV10-3 with TRBJ2-3, with 7 bases identical to TRBD1. Sequenced input: peripheral blood. The CDR3 reads CAITKTGKGADTQYF. The DNA of the CDR3 is TGTGCCATCACTAAGACAGGGAAGGGCGCAGATACGCAGTATTTT.